The 4 T cell receptor beta chains below all came from one sample that was sequenced in a study of blood T cell repertoires in COVID-19. Using immunoSEQ multiplex PCR, the repertoire was profiled, and TCRdb retains in-frame clones only, with some absent. The table has about 290,000 clones, around four fifths seen once. The sample taken for sequencing was peripheral blood. These receptors came from a woman aged 50 to 60 with active or convalescent COVID-19.

The V and J genes are TRBV7-2 and TRBJ2-7; 10 nucleotides match TRBD2. This CDR3 has 15 amino acids. V gave up 2 bases and J gave up 5 bases; unmatched junction bases: 6. Germline V gives CDR1 SGHTA, CDR2 FQGNSA. CDR3 protein: CASSLMGLARDEQYF. DNA for the CDR3: TGTGCCAGCAGCTTAATGGGACTAGCGAGGGACGAGCAGTACTTC.

CDR3 region: CASSPRLTSGSFNEQFF. CDR3 nucleotides: TGTGCCAGCAGCCCTCGGTTGACTAGCGGGAGTTTTAATGAGCAGTTCTTC. This rearrangement joins TRBV3-1 (or the pseudogene TRBV3-2) to TRBJ2-1, with TRBD2 matching over 12 bases. Germline CDR1 reads LGHDT; CDR2 reads YNNKEL (reference sequence). V shed 4 bases and J 7 bases; nucleotides not matched to a gene: 11. This CDR3 comprises 17 residues.

The CDR3 protein is CASSLAGVSGNTIYF. The CDR3 nucleotides read TGTGCCAGCAGCCTAGCAGGGGTCTCTGGAAACACCATATATTTT. This chain uses TRBV28 with TRBJ1-3; possibly TRBD1 for D (6 bases). The CDR3 consists of 15 residues. The V gene lost 6 bases and the J gene lost 0 bases, with 12 bases spanning the gap. Germline-derived CDR1 and CDR2 are MDHEN and SYDVKM.

This clone has only one observation. CDR3 in amino acids: CASSQDRTGEQFF. Written as DNA, the CDR3 is TGTGCCAGCAGTCAGGACAGAACGGGGGAGCAGTTCTTC. The J gene is TRBJ2-1, the V gene TRBV6-5, with D tentatively TRBD1 (6 bases). This CDR3 comprises 13 residues. The germline V gene has CDR1 MNHEY and CDR2 SVGAGI. V gave up 5 bases and J gave up 10 bases, with 15 bases separating them.